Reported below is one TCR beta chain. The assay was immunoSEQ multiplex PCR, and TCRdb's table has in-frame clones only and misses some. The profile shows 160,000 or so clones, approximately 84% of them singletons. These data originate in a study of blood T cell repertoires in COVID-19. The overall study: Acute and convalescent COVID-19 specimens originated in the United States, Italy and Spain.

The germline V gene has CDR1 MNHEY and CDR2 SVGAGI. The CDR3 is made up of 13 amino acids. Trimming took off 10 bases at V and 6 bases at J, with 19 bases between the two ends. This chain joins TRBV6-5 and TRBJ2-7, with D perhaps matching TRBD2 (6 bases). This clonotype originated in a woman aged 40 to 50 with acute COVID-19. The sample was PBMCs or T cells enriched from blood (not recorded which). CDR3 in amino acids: CATPRDRYSEQYF. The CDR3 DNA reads TGTGCCACCCCGCGGGACCGATACAGCGAGCAGTACTTC.